This TCR beta chain originates from a study of CD8 T cells in ankylosing spondylitis. Regarding the study as a whole: Ankylosing spondylitis blood seemed to carry a telltale TCR beta motif made of several highly homologous variants.

Quantitative 5'-RACE with molecular barcodes generated TCR beta libraries. Using its own MiXCR run on the 5' RACE reads, TCRdb lists one record per CDR3 protein. The sample carries about 540,000 distinct CDR3 sequences, roughly 13% recorded once. As concerns this clonotype: Its matching antigen is unknown.

The length of the CDR3 is 14 residues. Trimming left V 2 bases short and J 3 bases short, with 11 bases between. Germline loops: CDR1 SGHRS, CDR2 YFSETQ. Sequenced material: blood, either unsorted or a sorted T cell fraction (not recorded which). The chain combines TRBV5-1 with TRBJ2-5, with D perhaps given as TRBD1 or TRBD2 (5 bases each). This clonotype was sampled from a male donor with ankylosing spondylitis. This chain's CDR3 is CASSFPGRKETQYF. DNA of the CDR3: TGCGCCAGCAGCTTTCCGGGGCGTAAAGAGACCCAGTACTTC.